This TCR beta chain was sequenced during a study of cytomegalovirus exposure and HLA in healthy donors. Between the trimmed V and J ends, which lost 1 base and 0 bases, there was a span of 13 bases. In germline, CDR1 is SQVTM, CDR2 ANQGSEA. This CDR3 has 15 residues. The PCR was carried out with 60 Vbeta primers and 13 Jbeta primers. Assay: immunoSEQ multiplex PCR; the TCRdb copy retains only in-frame clones and omits some. The top ten hold 1.5% to 1.7% of the sample, which has some 140,000 clones, roughly 80% seen once. Specimen: PBMCs. The TCR was taken from a man in his forties in good health and CMV-seronegative. The V call is TRBV29-1, the J call TRBJ2-7; maybe TRBD2 (6 bases). CDR3 DNA: TGCAGCGTTGAAGTGGAGGGCCGGAGCTCCTACGAGCAGTACTTC. This codes for CSVEVEGRSSYEQYF.